This T cell receptor beta chain comes out of a study of PD-1 blockade in classical Hodgkin lymphoma. Remarks on this clone: Its antigen remains unidentified.

The study, taken as a whole, reports: Nivolumab initiation under 1 year post-ASCT meant exclusion. The causes of the repertoire differences, possibly disease activity or prior therapy, remain undefined. Patients with a complete response exhibited baseline diversity comparable to newly diagnosed patients.

As for time point: cycle 4 day 1 (C4D1), after about 6 weeks of nivolumab. There was relapse after autologous stem cell transplantation in every patient, and there was variation in brentuximab vedotin exposure. The CD4+ T cells used were purified from thawed PBMCs through magnetic negative selection. Profiling relied on immunoSEQ multiplex PCR, and the TCRdb table lists in-frame clones only, not all of them. The sample includes 10,000 or so clones, roughly 80% of them seen just once. With 6 bases removed from V and 4 bases from J, the gap between germline ends came to 12 bases. The germline V gene encodes CDR1 MNHEY and CDR2 SVGAGI. The CDR3 loop spans 13 amino acids.

The chain recombines TRBV6-5 with TRBJ1-1; D might be TRBD1 (6 bases). The receptor's source is a human donor with classical Hodgkin lymphoma. The specimen was CD4+ T cells from blood, collected before the fourth cycle of nivolumab. CDR3 sequence reads: CASRYQGGTEAFF. CDR3 in DNA: TGTGCCAGCAGGTACCAAGGGGGCACTGAAGCTTTCTTT.